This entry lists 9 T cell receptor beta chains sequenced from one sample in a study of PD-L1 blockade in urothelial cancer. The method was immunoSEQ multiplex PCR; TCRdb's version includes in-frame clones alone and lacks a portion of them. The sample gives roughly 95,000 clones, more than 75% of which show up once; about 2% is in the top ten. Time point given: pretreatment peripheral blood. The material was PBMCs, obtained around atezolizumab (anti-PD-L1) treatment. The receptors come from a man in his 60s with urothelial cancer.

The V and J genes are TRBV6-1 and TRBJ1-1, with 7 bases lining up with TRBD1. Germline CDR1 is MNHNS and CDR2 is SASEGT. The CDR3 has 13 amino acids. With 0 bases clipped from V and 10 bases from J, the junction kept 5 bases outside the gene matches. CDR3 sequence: CASSEAWTGGAFF. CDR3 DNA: TGTGCCAGCAGTGAAGCGTGGACAGGCGGAGCTTTCTTT.

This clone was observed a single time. The CDR3 spells CASSYRDRDHGYTF. The CDR3 bases are TGTGCCAGCAGTTATAGGGACAGGGATCATGGCTACACCTTC. This chain joins TRBV2 and TRBJ1-2; 9 bases are a match to TRBD1. The ends lost 5 bases at V and 6 bases at J; junction bases unmatched: 7. The CDR3 sequence is 14 residues long. The germline CDR1 and CDR2 sequences are SNHLY and FYNNEI.

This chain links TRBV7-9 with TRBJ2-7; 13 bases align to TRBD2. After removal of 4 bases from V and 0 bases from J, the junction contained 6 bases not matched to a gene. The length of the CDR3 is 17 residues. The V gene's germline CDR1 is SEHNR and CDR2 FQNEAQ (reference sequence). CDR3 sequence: CASSWGGLAGNSYEQYF. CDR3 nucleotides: TGTGCCAGCAGCTGGGGGGGACTAGCGGGGAACTCCTACGAGCAGTACTTC. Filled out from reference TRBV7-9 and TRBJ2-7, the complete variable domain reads DTGVSQNPRHKITKRGQNVTFRCDPISEHNRLYWYRQTLGQGPEFLTYFQNEAQLEKSRLLSDRFSAERPKGSFSTLEIQRTEQGDSAMYLCASSWGGLAGNSYEQYFGPGTRLTVT.

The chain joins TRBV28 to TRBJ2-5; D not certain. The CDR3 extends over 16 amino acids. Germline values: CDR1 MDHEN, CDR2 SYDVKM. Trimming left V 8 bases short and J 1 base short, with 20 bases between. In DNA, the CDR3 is TGTGCCAGCGGGTCCGGTACAGCACCTTTCCAAGAGACCCAGTACTTC. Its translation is CASGSGTAPFQETQYF.

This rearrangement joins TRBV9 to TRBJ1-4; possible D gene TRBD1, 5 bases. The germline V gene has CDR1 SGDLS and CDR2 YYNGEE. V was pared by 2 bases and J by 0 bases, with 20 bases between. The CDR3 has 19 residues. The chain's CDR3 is CASSVATQTTDATNEKLFF. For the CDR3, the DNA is TGTGCCAGCAGCGTTGCTACCCAGACGACAGATGCAACTAATGAAAAACTGTTTTTT.

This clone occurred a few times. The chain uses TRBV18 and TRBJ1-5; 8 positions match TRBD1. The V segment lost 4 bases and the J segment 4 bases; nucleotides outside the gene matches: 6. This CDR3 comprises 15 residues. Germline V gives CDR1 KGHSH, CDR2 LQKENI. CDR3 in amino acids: CASSLGQGSNQPQHF. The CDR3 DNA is TGTGCCAGCTCACTTGGACAGGGTAGTAATCAGCCCCAGCATTTT.

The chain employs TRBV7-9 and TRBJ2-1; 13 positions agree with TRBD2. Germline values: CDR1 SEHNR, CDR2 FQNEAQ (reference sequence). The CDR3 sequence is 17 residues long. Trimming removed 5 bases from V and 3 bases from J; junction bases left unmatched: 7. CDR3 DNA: TGTGCCAGCAGCAAGACTAGCGGGAGGCGTAGCTACAATGAGCAGTTCTTC. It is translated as CASSKTSGRRSYNEQFF. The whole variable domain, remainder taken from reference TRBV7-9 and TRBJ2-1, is DTGVSQNPRHKITKRGQNVTFRCDPISEHNRLYWYRQTLGQGPEFLTYFQNEAQLEKSRLLSDRFSAERPKGSFSTLEIQRTEQGDSAMYLCASSKTSGRRSYNEQFFGPGTRLTVL.

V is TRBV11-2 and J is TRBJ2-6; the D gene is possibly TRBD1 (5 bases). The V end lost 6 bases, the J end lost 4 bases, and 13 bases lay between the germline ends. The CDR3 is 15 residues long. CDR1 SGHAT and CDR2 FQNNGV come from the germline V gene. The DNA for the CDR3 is TGTGCCAGCAGACATGACAGCCCCGGGGCCAACGTCCTGACTTTC. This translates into CASRHDSPGANVLTF.

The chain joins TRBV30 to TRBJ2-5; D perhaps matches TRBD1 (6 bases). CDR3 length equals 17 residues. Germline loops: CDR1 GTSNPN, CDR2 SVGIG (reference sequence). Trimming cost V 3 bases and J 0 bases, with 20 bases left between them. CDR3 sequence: CAWRIGGRLTYQETQYF. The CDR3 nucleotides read TGTGCCTGGAGGATAGGGGGTCGCCTAACTTACCAAGAGACCCAGTACTTC.